The 7 T cell receptor beta chains listed next were all sequenced from one sample in a study of OX40 agonist ivuxolimab in advanced cancers. Produced via immunoSEQ multiplex PCR; TCRdb's table is partial and in-frame only. The repertoire has about 58,000 clones, 79% of them found once; the top ten carry roughly 1.2%. The sequences come from CD4+ or CD8+ T cells sorted from blood, collected in a trial of the OX40 agonist ivuxolimab. Receptors originate from an adult with an advanced solid tumor such as melanoma, head and neck, liver or kidney cancer.

The J gene is TRBJ1-3, the V gene TRBV7-8; D possibly corresponds to TRBD1 (6 bases). CDR1 and CDR2 from the germline V gene are SGHVS and FQNEAQ. CDR3 size: 16 residues. Between the trimmed V and J ends, which lost 1 base and 4 bases, there was a span of 14 bases. The CDR3 nucleotides are TGTGCCAGCAGCTTAGGGACAGTTGGCCAAGGAAACACCATATATTTT. It specifies CASSLGTVGQGNTIYF.

This clone was counted once. The chain combines TRBV19 with TRBJ2-3, with D perhaps TRBD1 (6 bases). Germline V gene lookup returns CDR1 LNHDA and CDR2 SQIVND (reference sequence). V was clipped by 9 bases and J by 0 bases, with 13 bases between them. The CDR3 is 14 residues long. The CDR3 loop is CASQAGASTDTQYF. Here the CDR3 DNA reads TGTGCCAGCCAGGCAGGGGCTAGCACAGATACGCAGTATTTT.

Judged by abundance, this clone is medium-sized. The rearrangement uses TRBV5-6 and TRBJ1-1, with a possible D match to TRBD1 (6 bases). V lost 0 bases and J lost 8, with 11 bases in between. CDR3 size: 13 residues. Germline lookup yields CDR1 SGHDT and CDR2 YYEEEE. The chain's CDR3 is CASSLVRGSEAFF. DNA of the CDR3: TGTGCCAGCAGCTTGGTCAGGGGCTCCGAAGCTTTCTTT.

DNA of the CDR3: TGTGCCAGCAGTGATCCGGGGCTTTCTGACGAGCAGTACTTC. Encoded protein: CASSDPGLSDEQYF. The genes are TRBV6-1 and TRBJ2-7; tentatively, D is TRBD1 or TRBD2 (5 bases each). Trimming pared 3 bases from V and 5 bases from J, leaving 14 bases between. Germline V gene sequence: CDR1 MNHNS, CDR2 SASEGT. The CDR3 loop spans 14 amino acids.

CDR3 sequence (DNA): TGCGCCAGCAGCTTGATCCCCGATGATACGCAGTATTTT. Its translation is CASSLIPDDTQYF. The rearrangement links TRBV5-1 to TRBJ2-3, with D hard to call. The CDR3 contains 13 residues. The germline V gene has CDR1 SGHRS and CDR2 YFSETQ. The V gene lost 1 base and the J gene lost 6 bases, with 9 bases spanning the gap. Based on the CDR3 plus reference TRBV5-1 and TRBJ2-3, the full variable domain is KAGVTQTPRYLIKTRGQQVTLSCSPISGHRSVSWYQQTPGQGLQFLFEYFSETQRNKGNFPGRFSGRQFSNSRSEMNVSTLELGDSALYLCASSLIPDDTQYFGPGTRLTVL.

The V call is TRBV28, the J call TRBJ2-5, with 12 bases identical to TRBD2. The V and J ends lost 6 bases and 3 bases, in that order; junction bases with no gene match: 8. This CDR3 has 16 residues. CDR1 is MDHEN and CDR2 is SYDVKM in the germline V gene. The CDR3 loop reads CASSRRLAGVKETQYF. CDR3 nucleotide sequence: TGTGCCAGCAGCCGGCGACTAGCGGGGGTAAAAGAGACCCAGTACTTC.

The chain is built from TRBV6-5 and TRBJ2-7; 9 bases are shared with TRBD2. Germline CDR1 is MNHEY and CDR2 is SVGAGI. This CDR3 has 15 residues. J gave up 7 bases and V 0 bases, and 7 bases lay outside the gene matches. CDR3 sequence: CASSYSFYSGSEQYF. CDR3 coding DNA: TGTGCCAGCAGTTACTCGTTCTATAGCGGGAGTGAGCAGTACTTC.